These 5 T cell receptor beta chains originate from one sample sequenced in a study of blood T cell repertoires in COVID-19. Here immunoSEQ multiplex PCR was the method, and the copy in TCRdb shows in-frame clones only, minus some. The table lists about 200,000 clones, 85% to 90% of them singletons. Sequenced input: peripheral blood. Receptors originate from a woman between 70 and 85 years old with acute or convalescent COVID-19.

The chain uses TRBV6-5 and TRBJ1-2; D is unresolved. The CDR3 contains 14 residues. The germline V and J ends were trimmed by 6 bases and 1 base, with 12 bases remaining between them. The germline V gene has CDR1 MNHEY and CDR2 SVGAGI. CDR3 protein: CASRGGYINYGYTF. As DNA, the CDR3 is TGTGCCAGCAGGGGCGGGTACATTAACTATGGCTACACCTTC.

This sequence joins TRBV7-9 and TRBJ2-7, with D possibly being TRBD2 (5 bases). V dropped 2 bases and J dropped 5 bases, with 13 bases sitting between them. The CDR3 runs to 14 residues. Looked up from germline, CDR1 is SEHNR and CDR2 is FQNEAQ (reference sequence). CDR3 amino acids: CASSLLGIGDEQYF. The CDR3 region has the DNA TGTGCCAGCAGCTTATTAGGGATCGGGGACGAGCAGTACTTC.

The chain uses TRBV7-3 and TRBJ1-1, with D unclear. The V end lost 2 bases, the J end lost 0 bases, and 4 bases lay between the germline ends. CDR1 and CDR2 (germline): SGHTA, FQGTGA. The CDR3 is 13 residues long. Here the CDR3 reads CASSLQMNTEAFF. For the CDR3, the DNA is TGTGCCAGCAGCTTACAGATGAACACTGAAGCTTTCTTT.

V usage is TRBV18 and J usage is TRBJ1-1; no clear D gene. CDR3 length equals 14 residues. Looked up from germline, CDR1 is KGHSH and CDR2 is LQKENI. Trimming shortened V by 3 bases and J by 4 bases, and 12 bases separated the two germline ends. The CDR3 nucleotides read TGTGCCAGCTCACCTGGTCGGGAGGGCACTGAAGCTTTCTTT. It codes for CASSPGREGTEAFF.

The genes are TRBV5-6 and TRBJ2-3; D ambiguous. The CDR3 totals 14 residues. Germline lookup yields CDR1 SGHDT and CDR2 YYEEEE. Trimming cost V 4 bases and J 4 bases, with 13 bases left between them. This chain's CDR3 is CASSTLTPADTQYF. CDR3 DNA sequence: TGTGCCAGCAGCACGCTGACTCCGGCAGATACGCAGTATTTT.